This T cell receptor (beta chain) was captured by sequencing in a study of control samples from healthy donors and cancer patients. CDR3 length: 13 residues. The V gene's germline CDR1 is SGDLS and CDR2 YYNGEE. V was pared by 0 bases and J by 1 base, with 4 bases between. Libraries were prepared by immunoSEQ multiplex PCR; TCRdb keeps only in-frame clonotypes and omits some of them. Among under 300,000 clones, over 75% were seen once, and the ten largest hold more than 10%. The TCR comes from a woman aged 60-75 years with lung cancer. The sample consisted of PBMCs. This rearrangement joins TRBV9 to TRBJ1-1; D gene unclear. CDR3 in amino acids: CASSVDWNTEAFF. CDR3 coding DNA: TGTGCCAGCAGCGTAGATTGGAACACTGAAGCTTTCTTT.